Below are 9 T cell receptor beta chains sequenced from a single sample in a study of blood T cell repertoires in COVID-19. Profiled with immunoSEQ multiplex PCR; TCRdb holds only in-frame clones, not every one. This sample has fewer than 250,000 clones; 80% to 90% occur once, and the top ten carry approximately 4.8%. The specimen was peripheral blood. These receptor sequences come from a woman between 65 and 79 years old with acute or convalescent COVID-19.

The genes are TRBV5-1 and TRBJ2-1; 8 bases line up with TRBD2. The CDR3 covers 15 residues. Trimming removed 2 bases from V and 4 bases from J; junction bases left unmatched: 5. Germline V gene data show CDR1 as SGHRS and CDR2 as YFSETQ. The CDR3 reads CASSLIAGTYNEQFF. CDR3 DNA sequence: TGCGCCAGCAGCTTAATAGCGGGGACTTACAATGAGCAGTTCTTC.

This clone was seen just once. The V and J genes are TRBV5-1 and TRBJ1-2; possible D gene TRBD1, 6 bases. The length of the CDR3 is 14 residues. The germline gives CDR1 SGHRS, CDR2 YFSETQ. The V and J ends lost 0 bases and 5 bases respectively, with 11 bases between them. CDR3 nucleotide sequence: TGCGCCAGCAGCTTGGCAGGGGAGCATTATGGCTACACCTTC. This encodes CASSLAGEHYGYTF. Supplemented by reference TRBV5-1 and TRBJ1-2, the full variable domain reads KAGVTQTPRYLIKTRGQQVTLSCSPISGHRSVSWYQQTPGQGLQFLFEYFSETQRNKGNFPGRFSGRQFSNSRSEMNVSTLELGDSALYLCASSLAGEHYGYTFGSGTRLTVV.

Remarks on this clone: The identical CDR3 is also encoded by other nucleotide sequences in the sample. This chain uses TRBV4-3 with TRBJ2-5, with 11 bases that match TRBD1. This CDR3 region has 16 residues. V dropped 1 base and J dropped 5; count of bases not matched to a gene: 6. Germline V gene data show CDR1 as LGHNA and CDR2 as YSLEER. CDR3 region: CASSQGGTGGRETQYF. Written as DNA, the CDR3 is TGCGCCAGCAGCCAAGGAGGGACAGGGGGGCGGGAGACCCAGTACTTC.

The chain uses TRBV11-2 and TRBJ1-5; D is perhaps TRBD1 (5 bases). This CDR3 region has 13 residues. Germline CDR1 reads SGHAT; CDR2 reads FQNNGV. The V and J ends lost 5 bases and 8 bases respectively, with 13 bases between them. This chain's CDR3 is CASSRGIVEPQHF. For the CDR3, the DNA is TGTGCCAGCAGCCGGGGGATAGTAGAGCCCCAGCATTTT.

The chain employs TRBV4-2 and TRBJ1-2; D remains unclear. Trimming took 0 bases from V and 5 from J, leaving 13 bases between them. CDR3 length: 15 residues. Germline V gene lookup returns CDR1 LGHNA and CDR2 YNFKEQ. CDR3 nucleotides: TGTGCCAGCAGCCAAGAAGTCGCGGCGGCGTATGGCTACACCTTC. Protein sequence: CASSQEVAAAYGYTF.

The chain has TRBV6-1 and TRBJ1-6; possibly TRBD1 for D (6 bases). The CDR3 has 17 residues. Germline values: CDR1 MNHNS, CDR2 SASEGT. The germline V and J ends were trimmed by 2 bases and 1 base, with 12 bases remaining between them. The CDR3 region has the DNA TGTGCCAGCAGTGAACGAGCCGGGACATCCTATAATTCACCCCTCCACTTT. It yields the protein CASSERAGTSYNSPLHF.

V gene TRBV6-5 combines with J gene TRBJ1-2, with 7 bases matching TRBD1. CDR1 is MNHEY and CDR2 is SVGAGI in the germline V gene. The CDR3 spans 13 residues. Trimming removed 5 bases from V and 2 bases from J; junction bases left unmatched: 2. CDR3 sequence: CASSRGQNYGYTF. The CDR3 region has the DNA TGTGCCAGCAGTAGGGGACAGAACTATGGCTACACCTTC.

J is TRBJ2-5 and V is TRBV28; TRBD2 might be the D (5 bases). The CDR3 has 15 amino acids. Germline-derived CDR1 and CDR2 are MDHEN and SYDVKM. The V gene lost 5 bases and the J gene lost 5 bases, with 18 bases spanning the gap. DNA for the CDR3: TGTGCCAGCAGTACGACCGGGAACCTGCGGGAGACCCAGTACTTC. Protein product: CASSTTGNLRETQYF.

This clone is a singleton in its sample. CDR3 sequence reads: CASYGGYGYTF. Written as DNA, the CDR3 is TGTGCCAGTTACGGCGGATATGGCTACACCTTC. This sequence joins TRBV6-5 and TRBJ1-2; D uncertain. CDR3 size: 11 residues. V dropped 9 bases and J dropped 5 bases, with 10 bases sitting between them. Germline V gives CDR1 MNHEY, CDR2 SVGAGI.